This T cell receptor beta chain emerged from a study of identical twins. This clonotype was seen a handful of times. TCRdb processed the 5' RACE reads anew with MiXCR; each CDR3 protein has one entry. The sample contains more than 650,000 distinct CDR3 sequences, around 6% of which appear only once. This CDR3 has 13 amino acids. The V gene's germline CDR1 is ENHRY and CDR2 SYGVKD. The ends were cut back, 8 bases at V and 5 bases at J, with 16 bases in the middle. The chain links TRBV10-3 to TRBJ2-7; the D gene is possibly TRBD1 (5 bases). Sequences were obtained from naive T cells sorted from blood. This TCR was sampled from a young man in good health. Here the CDR3 reads CAIGSRGRHEQYF. The CDR3 DNA sequence: TGTGCCATCGGCTCTAGGGGTAGGCACGAGCAGTACTTC.